Listed below are T cell receptor beta chains from one sample, sequenced in a study of ipilimumab plus nivolumab after autologous stem cell transplantation. The method was immunoSEQ multiplex PCR; TCRdb's version includes in-frame clones alone and lacks a portion of them. The sample has approximately 80,000 clones, over 80% seen once. The sequenced sample was PBMCs, obtained in a trial of ipilimumab plus nivolumab as post-transplant consolidation. Receptor source: a male donor with diffuse large B-cell lymphoma. The CDR3 runs from the conserved cysteine through the conserved F or W. D genes are given only for firm matches. Some rows have no size entry. The others give once, few or many, or a class for an expanded clone.

clone size	V gene	J gene	D gene	CDR3 protein	CDR3 DNA
.	TRBV19	TRBJ1-2	TRBD1	CASSLLGQGARRYTF	TGTGCCAGTAGTCTCCTCGGACAGGGGGCCCGTCGCTACACCTTC
few	TRBV20-1	TRBJ1-2	.	CSMGQGYTF	TGCAGTATGGGGCAGGGCTACACCTTC
.	TRBV7-2	TRBJ1-6	.	CASRGTYNSPLHF	TGTGCCAGCAGGGGGACCTATAATTCACCCCTCCACTTT
.	TRBV9	TRBJ2-3	TRBD2	CASSVGASGGPDTQYF	TGTGCCAGCAGCGTAGGAGCTAGCGGGGGCCCCGATACGCAGTATTTT
once	TRBV7-8	TRBJ1-5	TRBD1	CASSRTGNQPQHF	TGTGCCAGCAGCCGGACAGGGAATCAGCCCCAGCATTTT
.	TRBV7-2	TRBJ1-1	.	CASSSTGHGGTEAFF	TGTGCCAGCAGCTCGACGGGACACGGGGGAACTGAAGCTTTCTTT
.	TRBV2	TRBJ2-5	.	CASKFEIQETQYF	TGTGCCAGCAAGTTTGAGATACAAGAGACCCAGTACTTC
.	TRBV18	TRBJ1-6	.	CASSPDGVRAHF	TGTGCCAGCTCACCCGACGGTGTTAGAGCCCACTTT
.	TRBV9	TRBJ2-5	.	CASSVGGETQYF	TGTGCCAGCAGCGTAGGGGGAGAGACCCAGTACTTC
many	TRBV7-9	TRBJ1-2	TRBD1	CASSPQGGGYGYTF	TGTGCCAGCAGCCCCCAGGGGGGCGGCTATGGCTACACCTTC
.	TRBV7-2	TRBJ2-3	.	CASSSGGDTQYF	TGTGCCAGCAGCTCTGGGGGGGATACGCAGTATTTT
.	TRBV18	TRBJ1-2	TRBD1	CASSLDRVGYTF	TGTGCCAGCTCACTGGACAGGGTTGGCTACACCTTC
.	TRBV7-2	TRBJ2-1	.	CASSLARGRGTLEQFF	TGTGCCAGCAGCTTAGCGAGGGGCAGAGGAACGCTTGAGCAGTTCTTC
.	TRBV5-4	TRBJ2-1	TRBD1	CASRQDRGAYNEQFF	TGTGCCAGCAGACAGGACAGGGGAGCCTACAATGAGCAGTTCTTC
once	TRBV7-9	TRBJ2-7	.	CASSSYSGYEQYF	TGTGCCAGCAGCTCGTATTCCGGGTACGAGCAGTACTTC
.	TRBV4-3	TRBJ1-4	.	CASSQVVGYGEKLFF	TGCGCCAGCAGCCAAGTCGTGGGGTATGGTGAAAAACTGTTTTTT
.	TRBV4-1	TRBJ1-3	TRBD1	CASSQQPGQSGNTIYF	TGCGCCAGCAGCCAACAACCGGGACAGAGTGGAAACACCATATATTTT
.	TRBV27	TRBJ1-5	TRBD1	CASSLRWGTGDSFQPQHF	TGTGCCAGCAGTTTGAGGTGGGGGACAGGGGATAGTTTTCAGCCCCAGCATTTT
few	TRBV5-4	TRBJ1-2	.	CASGVDFTGYTF	TGTGCCAGCGGAGTGGATTTCACTGGCTACACCTTC
.	TRBV2	TRBJ2-5	.	CASSDQARETQYF	TGTGCCAGCAGTGACCAGGCCAGAGAGACCCAGTACTTC
.	TRBV9	TRBJ2-5	.	CASSVLSGSQGQETQYF	TGTGCCAGCAGCGTGCTCTCCGGATCCCAAGGCCAAGAGACCCAGTACTTC
.	TRBV27	TRBJ1-1	TRBD1	CASRKYGPGTGVDTEAFF	TGTGCCAGCAGAAAATATGGCCCGGGGACAGGGGTAGACACTGAAGCTTTCTTT
.	TRBV4-2	TRBJ1-2	TRBD1	CASSQDRGPYGYTF	TGTGCCAGCAGCCAGGACAGGGGGCCCTATGGCTACACCTTC
once	TRBV19	TRBJ1-3	.	CASSLSGINTGNTIYF	TGTGCCAGTAGTTTGTCAGGGATCAATACTGGAAACACCATATATTTT
.	TRBV30	TRBJ2-7	TRBD1	CAWSALTGDYEQYF	TGTGCCTGGAGTGCACTAACAGGGGACTACGAGCAGTACTTC
.	TRBV20-1	TRBJ2-3	.	CSARDRFLEYF	TGCAGTGCTAGGGACAGATTTTTAGAGTATTTT
.	TRBV4-1	TRBJ1-4	.	CASSQLTGKLFF	TGCGCCAGCAGCCAGTTAACGGGAAAACTGTTTTTT
.	TRBV29-1	TRBJ2-1	.	CSVDLQSNEQFF	TGCAGCGTTGATTTGCAGAGCAATGAGCAGTTCTTC